These 7 T cell receptor beta chains came from one sample sequenced in a study of T cells in Graves' hyperthyroidism and ophthalmopathy. Amplification of TCR beta CDR3 regions was performed using RNA transcripts as template. In the first-round RT-PCR of the TCR CDR3, the HTBI primer set was used. MiXCR was run by TCRdb on the multiplex PCR reads, yielding one entry per CDR3 protein. The top ten clones hold more than 60% of a sample with some 350,000 distinct CDR3 sequences, around 25% of them seen once. The sample was blood. The receptors stem from a middle-aged man with Graves' hyperthyroidism.

The rearrangement links TRBV27 to TRBJ2-1; 11 bases align to TRBD2. This CDR3 has 16 amino acids. Per the germline V gene, CDR1 is MNHEY and CDR2 is SMNVEV (reference sequence). The J segment lost 7 bases and the V segment lost 4 bases, leaving 9 bases of the junction unmatched. The CDR3 nucleotides read TGTGCCAGCAGTTCCAGACTAGCGGGAAGATCGAATGAGCAGTTCTTC. It yields the protein CASSSRLAGRSNEQFF.

This clonotype has more than one count but fewer than ten. V usage is TRBV20-1 and J usage is TRBJ2-1; TRBD2 aligns across 8 bases. The ends lost 6 bases at V and 5 bases at J; junction bases unmatched: 12. From germline, CDR1 is DFQATT and CDR2 SNEGSKA (reference sequence). This CDR3 spans 15 amino acids. The DNA of the CDR3 is TGCAGTGCAACGGCCGGGGGGGAGAGGGACAATGAGCAGTTCTTC. Amino acids: CSATAGGERDNEQFF.

V usage is TRBV5-1 and J usage is TRBJ2-1; 7 bases are shared with TRBD2. After removal of 3 bases from V and 4 bases from J, the junction contained 13 bases not matched to a gene. The CDR3 is 17 residues long. CDR1 is SGHRS and CDR2 is YFSETQ in the germline V gene. The CDR3, as DNA: TGCGCCAGCAGCTGGGGGGGTAGCGCGAACTTTTACAATGAGCAGTTCTTC. This sequence encodes CASSWGGSANFYNEQFF.

This rearrangement joins TRBV5-1 to TRBJ2-5; TRBD2 aligns across 12 bases. The CDR3 has 16 amino acids. Unmatched junction bases numbered 6, after V lost 2 bases and J lost 4 bases. Germline V CDR1 and CDR2: SGHRS, YFSETQ. The CDR3 DNA sequence: TGCGCCAGCAGCTTATTCCCGGGACTAGCGGGAGAGACCCAGTACTTC. Protein sequence: CASSLFPGLAGETQYF.

There are a few counts of this clonotype. V usage is TRBV6-4 and J usage is TRBJ1-5, with a possible D match to TRBD1 (5 bases). The CDR3 covers 13 residues. Germline V gene sequence: CDR1 MRHNA, CDR2 SNTAGT. Trimming left V 6 bases short and J 10 bases short, with 16 bases between. CDR3 in DNA: TGTGCCAGCAGCAGGGACCTAGAAGCACCCCAGCATTTT. This codes for CASSRDLEAPQHF.

There are a few counts of this clonotype. The rearrangement links TRBV6-1 to TRBJ1-1; D gene ambiguous. This CDR3 contains 16 residues. From germline, CDR1 is MNHNS and CDR2 SASEGT. Trimming removed 5 bases at V and 0 bases at J, with 16 bases between. The CDR3 is CASSPLIGIMNTEAFF. In DNA form, the CDR3 reads TGTGCCAGCAGTCCCCTAATTGGAATCATGAACACTGAAGCTTTCTTT.

There are many counts of this clonotype. J is TRBJ2-3 and V is TRBV6-1; 7 bases align to TRBD1. This CDR3 is built from 15 residues. J lost 0 bases, V lost 0 bases, and 0 bases had no gene match. Germline CDR1 reads MNHNS; CDR2 reads SASEGT. Here the CDR3 reads CASSEATGSTDTQYF. CDR3 DNA sequence: TGTGCCAGCAGTGAAGCGACAGGGAGCACAGATACGCAGTATTTT.